This T cell receptor (beta chain) was documented in a study of T cells expressing NK-cell markers. Study at large: It was sorted CD3+CD56-NKG2C+, CD3+CD56+NKG2C- and CD3+CD56+NKG2C+ T cells that provided the TCR beta repertoires. General study findings and limits: In a group of about 6 donors, dominant NKG2C+ clonotypes represented about 1.0-7.5% of CD8+ T cells.

Worth noting for this clonotype: Its cognate antigen is unknown.

The authors made TCR beta cDNA libraries by 5'RACE template switching. This switching added a universal primer site and UMIs. Using the 5' RACE reads, TCRdb records one entry per CDR3 protein without DNA. The sample table includes roughly 430,000 distinct CDR3 sequences. The sequence derives from a woman between 18 and 69 years old in good health. The sequencing input was blood T cells: a sorted CD56 or NKG2C T cell subset, CD4+ or CD8+ T cells, or bulk PBMC T cells (not recorded which).

CDR3 loop: CAWSPARTGGFGELFF. The J gene is TRBJ2-2, the V gene TRBV30; TCRdb's D gene call, TRBD1, goes unchecked for lack of DNA. The CDR3 covers 16 residues. In germline, CDR1 is GTSNPN, CDR2 SVGIG (reference sequence).